This is a list of T cell receptor beta chains from one sample in a study of control samples from healthy donors and cancer patients. Clones were read by immunoSEQ multiplex PCR, and TCRdb kept only the in-frame ones, dropping some. The sample lists more than 120,000 clones, more than 85% seen once, with 3% to 3.5% in the top ten. The source material was blood. Receptors originate from a man in his thirties or forties in good health. Both conserved end residues are part of each CDR3. Fields, in order: CDR3 DNA, CDR3 protein, V gene, D gene, clone size, J gene. D genes are given only for firm matches. Rows may omit the clone size; those that give it use once, few, many or a size class.

TGTGCCAGCAGCCACCCCGTCGAGGGGATAGATGGAAACACCATATATTTT CASSHPVEGIDGNTIYF TRBV7-9 - - TRBJ1-3
TGTGCCAGCAGACCCGAGGTTGCCTCCTACAATGAGCAGTTCTTC CASRPEVASYNEQFF TRBV6-5 - once TRBJ2-1
TGTGCCAGCAGCTTGGGGAATACTAATGAAAAACTGTTTTTT CASSLGNTNEKLFF TRBV11-2 - - TRBJ1-4
TGTGCCAGCAGCCAGACAGGGAATGGTGAAAAACTGTTTTTT CASSQTGNGEKLFF TRBV28 TRBD1 - TRBJ1-4
TGTGCCAGCAGCCAAGATTTCGGACAGTGGATCCGGGAGGGAACTAACTATGGCTACACCTTC CASSQDFGQWIREGTNYGYTF TRBV14 - - TRBJ1-2
TGTGCCAGCACCTCGAGGGGGAGGGGCAACACTGAAGCTTTCTTT CASTSRGRGNTEAFF TRBV5-4 - - TRBJ1-1
TGTGCCAGCAGCCCGACTAGCGGGGGGGCCTATGAGCAGTTCTTC CASSPTSGGAYEQFF TRBV5-4 TRBD2 once TRBJ2-1
TGTGCCAGCAGCTCGCGCCGGGACTCGATGGTACCAGATACGCAGTATTTT CASSSRRDSMVPDTQYF TRBV11-2 - - TRBJ2-3
TGTGCCACCAGCGGCACGGGGGAGGGCGAGCAGTACTTC CATSGTGEGEQYF TRBV15 TRBD2 - TRBJ2-7
TGTGCCAGCACCGATACAGGGGTAAGCAATCAGCCCCAGCATTTT CASTDTGVSNQPQHF TRBV2 TRBD1 - TRBJ1-5
TGTGCCAGCAGCATCTCTGGTATTGTCTATGGCTACACCTTC CASSISGIVYGYTF TRBV14 - - TRBJ1-2
TGTGCCAGCAGCTTACCCCGACAGGGGGCAGAAGGCTACACCTTC CASSLPRQGAEGYTF TRBV7-9 TRBD1 - TRBJ1-2
TGTGCCAGCAGCGTGGCCGGGACAGGGAAAACCGGGGAGCTGTTTTTT CASSVAGTGKTGELFF TRBV9 TRBD1 once TRBJ2-2
TGTGCCTGGAGAAGGGACAGGGGTTCCCACGAGCAGTACTTC CAWRRDRGSHEQYF TRBV30 TRBD1 - TRBJ2-7